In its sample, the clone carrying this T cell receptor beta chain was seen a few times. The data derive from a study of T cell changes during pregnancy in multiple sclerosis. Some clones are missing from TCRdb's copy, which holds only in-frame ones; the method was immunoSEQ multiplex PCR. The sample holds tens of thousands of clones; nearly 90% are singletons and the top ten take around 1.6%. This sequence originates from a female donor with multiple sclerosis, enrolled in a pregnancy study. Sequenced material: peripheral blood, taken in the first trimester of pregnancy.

This CDR3 reads CASSQQGAGMNTEAFF. In DNA form, the CDR3 reads TGTGCCAGCTCCCAACAGGGGGCCGGGATGAACACTGAAGCTTTCTTT. The chain links TRBV18 to TRBJ1-1, with 9 positions matching TRBD1. Germline CDR1 and CDR2: KGHSH and LQKENI. Trimming cost V 6 bases and J 0 bases; bases outside gene matches: 8. The CDR3 contains 16 residues. The full variable domain, rest sourced from reference TRBV18 and TRBJ1-1, is NAGVMQNPRHLVRRRGQEARLRCSPMKGHSHVYWYRQLPEEGLKFMVYLQKENIIDESGMPKERFSAEFPKEGPSILRIQQVVRGDSAAYFCASSQQGAGMNTEAFFGQGTRLTVV.